The entry below gives a single T cell receptor beta chain sequence along with its context. Under the authors' procedure: Amplification from reference gene primers served as the basis for estimated nucleated cell counts. Profiled with immunoSEQ multiplex PCR; TCRdb holds only in-frame clones, not every one. The DNA gave D and trimming, while V, J and clone size come from that table. The table has under 100,000 clones, 81% seen once. The data were taken from a study of blood T cell repertoires in COVID-19. The wider study: The study drew acute and convalescent COVID-19 samples from the United States, Italy and Spain. PBMCs, B-cell-depleted T cells, or T cells were the source of the cDNA or gDNA that made up the material.

The CDR3 is made up of 15 amino acids. V shed 5 bases, J shed 10 bases, and the junction held 8 bases outside the gene matches. Germline V CDR1 and CDR2: SEHNR, FQNEAQ (reference sequence). The sequence came from a man older than 75 with active or convalescent COVID-19. Source material: peripheral blood. V usage is TRBV7-9 and J usage is TRBJ2-3, with 14 bases matching TRBD2. CDR3 nucleotides: TGTGCCAGCAGCAGGACTAGCGGGGGGCCCCCAGCGCAGTATTTT. It yields the protein CASSRTSGGPPAQYF.